This T cell receptor (beta chain) was obtained from a study of T cells expressing NK-cell markers. Regarding the study as a whole: In about 6 donors, dominant NKG2C+ clonotypes were roughly 1.0-8% of CD8+ T cells.

Regarding this clonotype: The antigen remains unidentified.

The CDR3 covers 12 residues. Germline-derived CDR1 and CDR2 are SQVTM and ANQGSEA. The cDNA for TCR beta came from 5'RACE template switching with UMIs. TCRdb reprocessed the 5' RACE reads and stores each CDR3 protein as one record, lacking DNA. The sample data list approximately 550,000 distinct CDR3 sequences. The V and J genes are TRBV29-1 and TRBJ2-5; the TCRdb call, TRBD1, lacks DNA for checking. The receptor was derived from a young man in good health. Sequenced: blood T cells: a sorted CD56 or NKG2C T cell subset, CD4+ or CD8+ T cells, or bulk PBMC T cells (not recorded which). The CDR3: CSADIKKTAQYF.